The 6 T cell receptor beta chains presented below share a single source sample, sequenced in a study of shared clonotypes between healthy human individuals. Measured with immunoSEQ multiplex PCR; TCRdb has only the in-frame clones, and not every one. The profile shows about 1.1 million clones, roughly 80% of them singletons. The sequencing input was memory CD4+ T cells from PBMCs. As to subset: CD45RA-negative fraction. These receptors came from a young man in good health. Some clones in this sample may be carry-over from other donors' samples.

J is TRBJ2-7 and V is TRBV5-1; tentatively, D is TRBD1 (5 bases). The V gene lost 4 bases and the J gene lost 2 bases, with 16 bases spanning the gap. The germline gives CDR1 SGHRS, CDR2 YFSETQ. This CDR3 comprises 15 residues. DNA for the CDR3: TGCGCCAGCAGCCTCCCCAGGGTAGGACCCTACGAGCAGTACTTC. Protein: CASSLPRVGPYEQYF.

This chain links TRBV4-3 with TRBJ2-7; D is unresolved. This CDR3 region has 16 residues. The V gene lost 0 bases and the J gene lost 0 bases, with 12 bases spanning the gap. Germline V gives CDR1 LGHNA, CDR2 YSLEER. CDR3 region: CASSQDNSALSYEQYF. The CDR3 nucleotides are TGCGCCAGCAGCCAAGATAATTCGGCTCTCTCCTACGAGCAGTACTTC.

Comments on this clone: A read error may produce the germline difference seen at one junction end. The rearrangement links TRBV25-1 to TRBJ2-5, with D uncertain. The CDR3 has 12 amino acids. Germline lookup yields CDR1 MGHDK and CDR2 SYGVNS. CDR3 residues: CASSGGPETRYF. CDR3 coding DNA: TGTGCCAGCAGTGGTGGGCCGGAGACCCGGTACTTC.

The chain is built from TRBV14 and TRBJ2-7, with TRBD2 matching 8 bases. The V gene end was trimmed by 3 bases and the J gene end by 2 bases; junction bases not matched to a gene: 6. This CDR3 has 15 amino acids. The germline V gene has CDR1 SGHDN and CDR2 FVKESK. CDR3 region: CASSQRREGTYEQYF. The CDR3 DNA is TGTGCCAGCAGCCAGAGACGGGAGGGCACCTACGAGCAGTACTTC.

This CDR3 is CASSLYSGQLGLEQFF. CDR3 sequence (DNA): TGTGCCAGCAGTTTATATTCGGGACAACTAGGGTTGGAGCAGTTCTTC. The chain couples TRBV27 to TRBJ2-1; D is possibly TRBD1 (6 bases). The CDR3 runs 16 residues. Germline assignment: CDR1 MNHEY and CDR2 SMNVEV (reference sequence). Between the trimmed V and J ends, which lost 1 base and 10 bases, there was a span of 20 bases.

DNA of the CDR3: TGCGCCAGCAGTTTACAGTTAGATACGCAGTATTTT. It yields the protein CASSLQLDTQYF. The V gene is TRBV5-1, the J gene TRBJ2-3; D is unclear. The CDR3 loop spans 12 amino acids. Between the trimmed V and J ends, which lost 5 bases and 5 bases, there was a span of 9 bases. Germline loops: CDR1 SGHRS, CDR2 YFSETQ.